Listed here are 24 T cell receptor beta chains from one sample, sequenced in a study of blood T cell repertoires in COVID-19. TCRdb's copy holds only in-frame clones and misses some; the assay was immunoSEQ multiplex PCR. The sample records around 300,000 clones, approximately 88% being singletons. Sample: peripheral blood. Receptors originate from a man in his forties or fifties with acute or convalescent COVID-19.

This chain joins TRBV4-2 and TRBJ2-7, with TRBD1 matching 9 bases. The germline V gene has CDR1 LGHNA and CDR2 YNFKEQ. V was pared by 0 bases and J by 2 bases, with 5 bases of the junction left unmatched. This CDR3 contains 16 residues. The CDR3 DNA is TGTGCCAGCAGCCAAGAATGGAGACAGGGGGCCTACGAGCAGTACTTC. As protein: CASSQEWRQGAYEQYF.

CDR3 protein: CATSSQQGINQPQHF. The CDR3 DNA sequence: TGTGCCACCAGCAGTCAACAGGGGATCAATCAGCCCCAGCATTTT. The rearrangement links TRBV15 to TRBJ1-5, with 7 bases that match TRBD1. Trimming at V came to 3 bases and at J to 3 bases, leaving 5 bases not matched to a gene. CDR3 length: 15 residues. Looked up from germline, CDR1 is LNHNV and CDR2 is YYDKDF (reference sequence).

The chain couples TRBV6-5 to TRBJ1-4, with 10 bases that match TRBD1. The CDR3 covers 14 residues. CDR1 MNHEY and CDR2 SVGAGI come from the germline V gene. Trimming removed 6 bases from V and 8 bases from J; junction bases left unmatched: 6. The CDR3, as DNA: TGTGCCAGCAGCGACAGGGGGCTGGGGGAAAAACTGTTTTTT. This gives the protein CASSDRGLGEKLFF.

The chain has TRBV11-2 and TRBJ2-7, with D possibly matching TRBD1 (6 bases). Trimming removed 1 base at V and 6 bases at J, with 19 bases between. The CDR3 totals 16 residues. CDR1 SGHAT and CDR2 FQNNGV come from the germline V gene. As DNA, the CDR3 is TGTGCCAGCAGCTTAGGCCACTCAGGGGCGCTAGGCGAGCAGTACTTC. Translated, it gives CASSLGHSGALGEQYF.

The genes are TRBV30 and TRBJ1-6, with a tentative D call TRBD1 (6 bases). CDR3 length equals 15 residues. Germline V lookup: CDR1 GTSNPN, CDR2 SVGIG (reference sequence). V was trimmed by 3 bases and J by 6 bases, leaving 15 bases between them. CDR3 nucleotides: TGTGCCTGGAGGACTACAGGGAGGGGTAATTCACCCCTCCACTTT. It is translated as CAWRTTGRGNSPLHF. The complete variable domain, with remaining parts taken from reference TRBV30 and TRBJ1-6, reads SQTIHQWPATLVQPVGSPLSLECTVEGTSNPNLYWYRQAAGRGLQLLFYSVGIGQISSEVPQNLSASRPQDRQFILSSKKLLLSDSGFYLCAWRTTGRGNSPLHFGNGTRLTVT.

V is TRBV5-6 and J is TRBJ2-7; perhaps TRBD2 as D (6 bases). V lost 4 bases and J 0 bases, leaving 14 bases between the germline ends. The CDR3 is 15 amino acids. Germline lookup yields CDR1 SGHDT and CDR2 YYEEEE. The CDR3 protein is CASSPWRGSSYEQYF. CDR3 sequence (DNA): TGTGCCAGCAGCCCCTGGAGGGGTAGCTCCTACGAGCAGTACTTC.

This clone was observed a handful of times. This chain links TRBV3-1 (or the pseudogene TRBV3-2) with TRBJ1-2; 9 nucleotides line up with TRBD1. The trim removed 4 bases at V and 7 bases at J, leaving 10 bases unmatched. The CDR3 totals 15 residues. CDR1 and CDR2 from the germline V gene are LGHDT and YNNKEL (reference sequence). Here the CDR3 reads CASSPGGQGSRGYTF. For the CDR3, the DNA is TGTGCCAGCAGCCCCGGGGGACAGGGATCCCGTGGCTACACCTTC.

With regard to this clone: One end of the junction is discordant with germline, which a read error may explain. This sequence joins TRBV5-1 and TRBJ1-1, with 7 bases identical to TRBD1. This CDR3 region has 15 residues. Per the germline V gene, CDR1 is SGHRS and CDR2 is YFSETQ. The CDR3 sequence is CVSSSQGNRNTEAFF. In DNA form, the CDR3 reads TGCGTCAGCAGCTCACAGGGGAATAGGAACACTGAAGCTTTCTTT.

The count of this clone is one. The chain links TRBV10-1 to TRBJ1-1; D is unresolved. The CDR3 sequence is 12 residues long. In germline, CDR1 is WNHNN, CDR2 SYGVQD (reference sequence). The V end was cut by 5 bases, the J end by 7 bases, with 11 bases between. CDR3 protein: CASSLDRGEAFF. The CDR3 coding sequence is TGCGCCAGCAGTCTAGACCGGGGTGAAGCTTTCTTT.

This sequence joins TRBV2 and TRBJ2-5; 10 bases map to TRBD1. Germline lookup yields CDR1 SNHLY and CDR2 FYNNEI. Germline trimming cut 6 bases from V and 5 bases from J; bases unmatched to any gene: 6. The CDR3 loop spans 14 amino acids. The CDR3 protein is CASSRTDRGETQYF. The CDR3 bases are TGTGCCAGCAGCCGAACGGACAGGGGGGAGACCCAGTACTTC.

The chain employs TRBV2 and TRBJ2-7; 12 positions agree with TRBD2. This CDR3 contains 15 residues. The J segment lost 0 bases and the V segment lost 5 bases, leaving 2 bases of the junction unmatched. Germline CDR1 reads SNHLY; CDR2 reads FYNNEI. The CDR3 nucleotides read TGTGCCAGCAGTCTAGCGGGGGGGAGCTCCTACGAGCAGTACTTC. This encodes CASSLAGGSSYEQYF.

The rearrangement joins TRBV5-1 to TRBJ1-2; D call uncertain. There are 13 residues in the CDR3. CDR1 SGHRS and CDR2 YFSETQ come from the germline V gene. V was trimmed by 1 base and J by 8 bases, leaving 12 bases between them. The CDR3 nucleotides read TGCGCCAGCAGCTTGAGTCCCTCTGAGGGCTACACCTTC. It is translated as CASSLSPSEGYTF.

The chain has TRBV3-1 (or the pseudogene TRBV3-2) and TRBJ1-1; a possible D gene is TRBD1 (6 bases). The ends were cut back, 0 bases at V and 3 bases at J, with 14 bases in the middle. Germline assignment: CDR1 LGHDT and CDR2 YNNKEL (reference sequence). The CDR3 spans 16 residues. The CDR3 bases are TGTGCCAGCAGCCAAGACAGGGGTCTTCGGTACACTGAAGCTTTCTTT. It translates to CASSQDRGLRYTEAFF.

The V gene is TRBV13, the J gene TRBJ2-7; TRBD2 aligns across 7 bases. V lost 3 bases to trimming and J lost 1 base; unmatched junction nucleotides: 3. Germline CDR1 is PRHDT and CDR2 is FYEKMQ (reference sequence). This CDR3 contains 14 residues. As DNA, the CDR3 is TGTGCCAGCAGCTTTGGGAGGGGTTCCTACGAGCAGTACTTC. This encodes CASSFGRGSYEQYF.

The genes are TRBV19 and TRBJ2-2, with 12 bases identical to TRBD1. V was pared by 3 bases and J by 5 bases, with 7 bases of the junction left unmatched. CDR1 and CDR2 (germline): LNHDA, SQIVND (reference sequence). This CDR3 contains 17 residues. DNA for the CDR3: TGTGCCAGTAGTATGCGGGGGACAGGGGGCTCGACCGGGGAGCTGTTTTTT. It is translated as CASSMRGTGGSTGELFF.

V gene TRBV7-2 combines with J gene TRBJ1-6, with D unresolved. Germline CDR1 is SGHTA and CDR2 is FQGNSA. The CDR3 consists of 13 residues. V was cut by 1 base and J by 9 bases, with 7 bases left in between. In DNA, the CDR3 is TGTGCCAGCAGCTTAGAGCCCTCTTCACCCCTCCACTTT. Its protein product is CASSLEPSSPLHF.

The chain links TRBV5-1 to TRBJ2-5; no definite D call. The CDR3 has 13 amino acids. From germline, CDR1 is SGHRS and CDR2 YFSETQ. V was pared by 0 bases and J by 3 bases, with 6 bases between. The CDR3 nucleotides read TGCGCCAGCAGCTTGGCAAGAGAAGAGACCCAGTACTTC. Protein sequence: CASSLAREETQYF.

Only a few counts were recorded for this clone. V usage is TRBV6-1 and J usage is TRBJ2-7; TRBD1 might be the D (5 bases). V shed 1 base and J shed 2 bases, with 9 bases lying between them. This CDR3 is 14 amino acids long. In germline, CDR1 is MNHNS, CDR2 SASEGT. The CDR3 region has the DNA TGTGCCAGCAGTGAAGACAGGTTGGCCTACGAGCAGTACTTC. Protein: CASSEDRLAYEQYF.

This chain joins TRBV19 and TRBJ1-5; D gene unclear. The CDR3 covers 12 residues. V gave up 7 bases and J gave up 0 bases, with 4 bases separating them. From germline, CDR1 is LNHDA and CDR2 SQIVND (reference sequence). The CDR3 region is CASKYSNQPQHF. The CDR3 DNA sequence: TGTGCCAGTAAATATAGCAATCAGCCCCAGCATTTT.

The J gene is TRBJ2-2, the V gene TRBV12-1; the table gives TRBD1 as D, unverified against the DNA. TRBV12-1 is a known pseudogene. The CDR3 extends over 17 amino acids. CDR3 nucleotide sequence: TGTGCCAGCAGCTCCCGGGGACATTATTTCCCGACCGGGGAGCTGTTTTTT. As protein: CASSSRGHYFPTGELFF.

The rearrangement links TRBV24-1 to TRBJ2-1; 8 nucleotides match TRBD2. With V trimmed by 4 bases and J by 3 bases, 7 bases remained unmatched. In germline, CDR1 is KGHDR, CDR2 SFDVKD. The length of the CDR3 is 16 residues. CDR3 amino acids: CATSDRSAGVYNEQFF. As DNA, the CDR3 is TGTGCCACCAGTGACCGATCAGCGGGGGTCTACAATGAGCAGTTCTTC.

The chain joins TRBV5-1 to TRBJ2-3, with D possibly matching TRBD2 (5 bases). Trimming removed 5 bases at V and 6 bases at J, with 19 bases between. The germline gives CDR1 SGHRS, CDR2 YFSETQ. CDR3 length: 15 residues. Here the CDR3 reads CASRTTRRHSDTQYF. The CDR3 DNA follows: TGCGCCAGCAGAACCACTAGGCGTCATTCCGATACGCAGTATTTT.

The gene calls are TRBV7-9 and TRBJ1-2, with D maybe TRBD1 (6 bases). The CDR3 runs to 15 residues. Trimming took 5 bases from V and 0 from J, leaving 13 bases between them. The germline CDR1 and CDR2 sequences are SEHNR and FQNEAQ (reference sequence). In nucleotides, the CDR3 is TGTGCCAGCAGCCCAGGGGCCTTAGCTAACTATGGCTACACCTTC. Its protein product is CASSPGALANYGYTF. Full variable domain (remainder filled in from reference TRBV7-9 and TRBJ1-2): DTGVSQNPRHKITKRGQNVTFRCDPISEHNRLYWYRQTLGQGPEFLTYFQNEAQLEKSRLLSDRFSAERPKGSFSTLEIQRTEQGDSAMYLCASSPGALANYGYTFGSGTRLTVV.

The V call is TRBV3-1 (or the pseudogene TRBV3-2), the J call TRBJ1-2, with TRBD1 matching over 8 bases. V was clipped by 2 bases and J by 1 base; unmatched bases: 3. CDR3 length: 15 amino acids. Germline V gives CDR1 LGHDT, CDR2 YNNKEL (reference sequence). The CDR3 DNA is TGTGCCAGCAGCCAATGGGACAGGCTTAACTATGGCTACACCTTC. Translation gives CASSQWDRLNYGYTF.